Below, 19 T cell receptor beta chains from the same sample are listed, as sequenced in a study of T cells after yellow fever vaccination. TCRdb used MiXCR to reprocess the 5' RACE reads, holding one entry per CDR3 protein. The sample carries roughly 350,000 distinct CDR3 sequences, about 4% recorded once. Sequenced material: PBMCs, taken 5 days after the yellow fever booster vaccination. Receptor source: a man aged 18 to 30 who received the YFV17D yellow fever vaccine.

This clonotype was counted ten times or more. J is TRBJ2-5 and V is TRBV7-2, with 9 bases that match TRBD2. There are 16 residues in the CDR3. Germline loops: CDR1 SGHTA, CDR2 FQGNSA. Trimming removed 5 bases from V and 3 bases from J; junction bases left unmatched: 10. DNA for the CDR3: TGTGCCAGCAGCCCAAGGAAACGACTAGCGGAAGAGACCCAGTACTTC. It is translated as CASSPRKRLAEETQYF.

This sequence joins TRBV4-1 and TRBJ1-2; no clear D. The length of the CDR3 is 17 residues. Trimming pared 0 bases from V and 3 bases from J, leaving 17 bases between. CDR1 and CDR2 from the germline V gene are MGHRA and YSYEKL. CDR3 sequence: CASSQDRAPSVYYGYTF. The DNA of the CDR3 is TGCGCCAGCAGCCAAGATCGGGCCCCCTCGGTATACTATGGCTACACCTTC.

At least ten counts were recorded for this clonotype. The V gene is TRBV14, the J gene TRBJ1-2; D unclear. V was clipped by 3 bases and J by 4 bases, with 6 bases between them. The CDR3 length is 12 residues. CDR1 is SGHDN and CDR2 is FVKESK in the germline V gene. As DNA, the CDR3 is TGTGCCAGCAGCCAGGGCTTCTATGGCTACACCTTC. It translates to CASSQGFYGYTF.

V is TRBV24-1 and J is TRBJ1-2; D gene uncertain. V was shortened by 4 bases and J by 4 bases, with 3 bases between the two germline ends. There are 11 residues in the CDR3. Germline loops: CDR1 KGHDR, CDR2 SFDVKD. DNA of the CDR3: TGTGCCACCAGTGACGTCTATGGCTACACCTTC. Residues: CATSDVYGYTF.

The chain couples TRBV12-3 or TRBV12-4 to TRBJ2-5; 13 bases fit TRBD2. CDR3 length: 16 residues. V dropped 5 bases and J dropped 3; count of bases not matched to a gene: 6. Written as DNA, the CDR3 is TGTGCCAGCAGTCCTGGACTAGCGGGGGTCAAAGAGACCCAGTACTTC. This translates into CASSPGLAGVKETQYF.

This chain uses TRBV7-3 with TRBJ1-1; D not resolved. Trimming took 4 bases from V and 4 from J, leaving 13 bases between them. CDR3 length equals 14 residues. Germline assignment: CDR1 SGHTA and CDR2 FQGTGA. DNA of the CDR3: TGTGCCAGCAGCTCTCGGTCGGGGAGCACTGAAGCTTTCTTT. The encoded protein is CASSSRSGSTEAFF.

This clonotype was counted ten times or more. The V and J genes are TRBV7-2 and TRBJ2-3; 10 positions agree with TRBD2. Unmatched junction bases numbered 3, after V lost 1 base and J lost 2 bases. This CDR3 contains 16 residues. Germline CDR1 is SGHTA and CDR2 is FQGNSA. CDR3 in amino acids: CASSLGSGGVTDTQYF. The CDR3, as DNA: TGTGCCAGCAGCTTAGGAAGCGGGGGGGTCACAGATACGCAGTATTTT.

This clonotype appeared a few times. The chain links TRBV7-6 to TRBJ2-5; unclear D gene. There are 13 residues in the CDR3. Germline-derived CDR1 and CDR2 are SGHVS and FNYEAQ. V was clipped by 5 bases and J by 4 bases, with 11 bases between them. The CDR3 DNA is TGTGCCAGCAGCCCCCTCCGTAGAGAGACCCAGTACTTC. Encoded protein: CASSPLRRETQYF.

In its sample, this clonotype was seen many times. The chain employs TRBV4-1 and TRBJ1-2; tentative D call: TRBD1 (5 bases). CDR3 length: 13 amino acids. Germline V lookup: CDR1 MGHRA, CDR2 YSYEKL. The V end lost 3 bases, the J end lost 6 bases, and 11 bases lay between the germline ends. CDR3 in amino acids: CASSQKWGDGYTF. The DNA for the CDR3 is TGCGCCAGCAGCCAGAAATGGGGGGATGGCTACACCTTC.

In its sample, this clonotype was seen many times. The CDR3 DNA reads TGTGCCAGCAGCTTAGGCGGGTCTGGCACAGATACGCAGTATTTT. Encoded protein: CASSLGGSGTDTQYF. This chain joins TRBV7-6 and TRBJ2-3; D possibly corresponds to TRBD2 (5 bases). The germline CDR1 and CDR2 sequences are SGHVS and FNYEAQ. This CDR3 has 15 residues. The V and J ends lost 1 base and 1 base respectively, with 9 bases between them.

The chain joins TRBV12-3 or TRBV12-4 to TRBJ1-2; maybe TRBD1 (5 bases). V lost 4 bases to trimming and J lost 6 bases, with 21 bases between them. This CDR3 is 16 amino acids long. The CDR3 protein is CASSSLPQGKGNGYTF. The CDR3 DNA reads TGTGCCAGCAGTTCGCTCCCCCAGGGAAAGGGGAATGGCTACACCTTC.

This clonotype was counted only a few times. The rearrangement links TRBV4-2 to TRBJ2-5; perhaps D is TRBD1 or TRBD2 (5 bases each). Looked up from germline, CDR1 is LGHNA and CDR2 is YNFKEQ. CDR3 length: 15 residues. Trimming took 1 base from V and 4 from J, leaving 13 bases between them. CDR3 amino acids: CASSQVPGATETQYF. The CDR3 region has the DNA TGTGCCAGCAGCCAAGTCCCCGGGGCCACAGAGACCCAGTACTTC.

The chain combines TRBV11-3 with TRBJ2-3; TRBD2 might be the D (6 bases). This CDR3 has 15 amino acids. In germline, CDR1 is SGHNT, CDR2 YENEEA. V dropped 5 bases and J dropped 4 bases, with 16 bases sitting between them. The CDR3 nucleotides read TGTGCCAGCAGCGCGGGACTTTCTACCCCAGATACGCAGTATTTT. Translating gives CASSAGLSTPDTQYF.

This clonotype was counted ten times or more. The chain recombines TRBV29-1 with TRBJ2-3, with 12 bases aligning to TRBD1. The trim removed 5 bases at V and 5 bases at J, leaving 11 bases unmatched. This CDR3 comprises 16 residues. CDR1 SQVTM and CDR2 ANQGSEA come from the germline V gene. CDR3 nucleotide sequence: TGCAGCGTTATAAAGTCCGGGACAGGGGGCGTAGATACGCAGTATTTT. Translation: CSVIKSGTGGVDTQYF.

The chain links TRBV12-3 or TRBV12-4 to TRBJ2-1; no clear D gene. V shed 4 bases and J shed 0 bases, with 7 bases lying between them. This CDR3 contains 14 residues. The CDR3 sequence: CASSSPYSYNEQFF. The CDR3 nucleotides read TGTGCCAGCAGTTCCCCCTACTCCTACAATGAGCAGTTCTTC.

This clonotype was found a few times. The chain links TRBV27 to TRBJ2-7; 7 nucleotides match TRBD1. The CDR3 is 14 residues long. The V segment lost 3 bases and the J segment 3 bases; nucleotides outside the gene matches: 5. Germline values: CDR1 MNHEY, CDR2 SMNVEV (reference sequence). The CDR3 loop reads CASSFRGPHYEQYF. The CDR3 bases are TGTGCCAGCAGTTTTAGGGGGCCACACTACGAGCAGTACTTC.

The V call is TRBV18, the J call TRBJ1-1; D remains unclear. CDR3 length: 16 residues. Trimming cost V 2 bases and J 1 base, with 14 bases left between them. The germline V gene has CDR1 KGHSH and CDR2 LQKENI. The CDR3 loop reads CASSPGVSRKNTEAFF. The DNA for the CDR3 is TGTGCCAGCTCACCAGGGGTAAGCCGAAAGAACACTGAAGCTTTCTTT.

The chain has TRBV7-2 and TRBJ2-3; no firm D call. V was shortened by 1 base and J by 7 bases, with 18 bases between the two germline ends. CDR1 and CDR2 from the germline V gene are SGHTA and FQGNSA. This CDR3 has 16 residues. This chain's CDR3 is CASSLEIQVGLNTQYF. The CDR3 DNA reads TGTGCCAGCAGCTTAGAGATTCAGGTGGGGTTAAATACGCAGTATTTT.

The V call is TRBV6-2 or TRBV6-3, the J call TRBJ2-3, with D maybe TRBD2 (6 bases). Germline loops: CDR1 MNHEY, CDR2 SVGEGT. The V end lost 7 bases, the J end lost 4 bases, and 15 bases lay between the germline ends. The CDR3 is made up of 14 amino acids. The CDR3 nucleotides read TGTGCCAGCAACCCTTGGGGAGGCCCAGATACGCAGTATTTT. Its protein product is CASNPWGGPDTQYF.